This T cell receptor beta chain was sequenced during a study of cytomegalovirus exposure and HLA in healthy donors. Study observations and caveats: The investigators catalogued 164 TCR beta chains as cytomegalovirus-associated. When a later analysis compared HLA-associated TCR beta chains with equally common others, the HLA-associated chains turned out to be more clonally expanded and to have lower generation probabilities.

V lost 1 base and J lost 4, with 22 bases in between. There are 18 residues in the CDR3. Germline CDR1 is LGHNT and CDR2 is FRNRAP. The PCR was carried out with 60 Vbeta primers and 13 Jbeta primers. This table comes from immunoSEQ multiplex PCR, and its TCRdb copy is limited to in-frame clones, with some not included. The repertoire table contains 120,000 to 150,000 clones. Worth noting for this clone: The antigen remains undetermined.

The V gene is TRBV12-5, the J gene TRBJ1-2, with D tentatively TRBD1 (6 bases). The receptor's source is a woman aged 18-35 years in good health and CMV-seronegative. Source material: PBMCs. CDR3 loop: CASGLDKGDRQPPYGYTF. The CDR3, as DNA: TGTGCTAGTGGTTTGGACAAGGGGGATCGTCAACCCCCCTATGGCTACACCTTC. The variable domain in full, with the rest retrieved from reference TRBV12-5 and TRBJ1-2, is DARVTQTPRHKVTEMGQEVTMRCQPILGHNTVFWYRQTMMQGLELLAYFRNRAPLDDSGMPKDRFSAEMPDATLATLKIQPSEPRDSAVYFCASGLDKGDRQPPYGYTFGSGTRLTVV.